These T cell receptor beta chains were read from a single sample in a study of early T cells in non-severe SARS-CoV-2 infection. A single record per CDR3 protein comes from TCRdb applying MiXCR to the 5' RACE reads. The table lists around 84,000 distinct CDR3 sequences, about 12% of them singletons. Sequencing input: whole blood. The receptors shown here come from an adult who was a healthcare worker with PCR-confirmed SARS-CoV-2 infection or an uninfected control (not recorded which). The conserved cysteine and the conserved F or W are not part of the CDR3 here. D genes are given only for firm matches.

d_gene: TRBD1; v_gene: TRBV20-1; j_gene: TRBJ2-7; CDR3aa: SARDRARGLYG
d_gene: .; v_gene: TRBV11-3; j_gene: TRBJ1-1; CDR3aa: ASSLDRSSAEAF
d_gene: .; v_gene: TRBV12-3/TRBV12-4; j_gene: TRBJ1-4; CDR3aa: ASRFRENEKLF
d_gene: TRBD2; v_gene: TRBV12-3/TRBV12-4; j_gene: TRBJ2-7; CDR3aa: ASSISGLGGYEQY
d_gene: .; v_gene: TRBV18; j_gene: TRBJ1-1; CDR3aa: ASSPLFRPGDGEAF
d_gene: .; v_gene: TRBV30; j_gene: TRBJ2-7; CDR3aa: AWSPTGWEQY
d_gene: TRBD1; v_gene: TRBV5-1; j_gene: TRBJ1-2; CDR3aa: ASSLGTGGRSYT
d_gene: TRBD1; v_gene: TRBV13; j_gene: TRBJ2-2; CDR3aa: ASSSDRGITGELF
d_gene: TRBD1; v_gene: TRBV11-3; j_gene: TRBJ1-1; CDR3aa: ASRNRQGLNTEAF
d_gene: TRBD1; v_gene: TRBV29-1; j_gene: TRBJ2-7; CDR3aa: SVGTGGNYEQY
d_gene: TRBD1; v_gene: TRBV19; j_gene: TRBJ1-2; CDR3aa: ASSIFDRGREGYT
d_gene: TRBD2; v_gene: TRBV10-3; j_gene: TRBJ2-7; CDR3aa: AISDLGGLAPFSYEQY
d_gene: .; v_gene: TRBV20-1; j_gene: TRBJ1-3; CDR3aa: SGRVGNTIY
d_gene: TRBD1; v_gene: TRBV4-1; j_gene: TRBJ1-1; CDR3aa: ASSQGTGGEKNTEAF
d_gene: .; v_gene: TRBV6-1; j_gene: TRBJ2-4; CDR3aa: ASRGGQVRGN
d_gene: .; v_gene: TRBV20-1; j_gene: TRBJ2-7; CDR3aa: SARLVSEQY
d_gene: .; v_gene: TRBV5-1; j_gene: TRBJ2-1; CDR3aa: ASSLAGTTLYNEQF
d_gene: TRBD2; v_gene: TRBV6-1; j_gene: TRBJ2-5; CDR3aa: ASSELGLAETQY
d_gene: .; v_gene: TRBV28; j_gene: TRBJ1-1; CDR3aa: ASSLYIRKNTEAF
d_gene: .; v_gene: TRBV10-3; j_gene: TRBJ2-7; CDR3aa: AISDFSEQY
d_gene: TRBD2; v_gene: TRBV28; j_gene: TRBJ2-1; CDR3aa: ASSSPLSGGAMNEQF
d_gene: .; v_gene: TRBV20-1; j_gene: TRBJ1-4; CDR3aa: SAGGATNEKLF
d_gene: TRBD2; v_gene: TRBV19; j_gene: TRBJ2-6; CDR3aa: ASSWTSGMGANVLT
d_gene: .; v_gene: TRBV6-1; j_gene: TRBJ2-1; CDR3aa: ASSGLGLEQF
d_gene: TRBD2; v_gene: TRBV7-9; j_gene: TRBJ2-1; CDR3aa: ASSWPLRVGAGVRDEQF
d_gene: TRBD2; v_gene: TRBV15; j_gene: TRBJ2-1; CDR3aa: ATSKERGGYNEQF
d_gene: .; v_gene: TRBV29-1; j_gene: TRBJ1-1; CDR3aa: SVEGRQNTEAF
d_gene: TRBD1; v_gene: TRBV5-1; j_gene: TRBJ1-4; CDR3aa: ASSLVPGTAEKLF
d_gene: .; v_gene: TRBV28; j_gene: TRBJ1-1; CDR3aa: ASSLSKTGYTEAF
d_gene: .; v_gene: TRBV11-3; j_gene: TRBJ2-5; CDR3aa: ASRATPQETQY
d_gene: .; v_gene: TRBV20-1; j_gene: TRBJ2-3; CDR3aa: SAGQQNTDTQY
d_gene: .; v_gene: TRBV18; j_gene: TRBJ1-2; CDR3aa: ASSPRDDGYT
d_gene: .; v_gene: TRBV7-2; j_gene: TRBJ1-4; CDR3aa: ASSRGGSEKLF
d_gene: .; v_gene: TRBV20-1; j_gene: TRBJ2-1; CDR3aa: SATGQGGRNEQF
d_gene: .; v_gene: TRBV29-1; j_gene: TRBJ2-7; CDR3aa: SVEMPGSYEQY
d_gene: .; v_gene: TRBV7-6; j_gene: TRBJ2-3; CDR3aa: ASSLALAGDTQY
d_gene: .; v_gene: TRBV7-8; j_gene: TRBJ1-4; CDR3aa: ASSTRGHQNEKLF
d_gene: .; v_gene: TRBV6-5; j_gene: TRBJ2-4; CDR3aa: ASRDQAKNIQY
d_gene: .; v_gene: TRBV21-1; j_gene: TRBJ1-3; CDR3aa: ASSKAPGASSGNTIY
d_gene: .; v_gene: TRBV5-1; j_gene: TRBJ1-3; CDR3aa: ASSRTGPHLSGNTIY
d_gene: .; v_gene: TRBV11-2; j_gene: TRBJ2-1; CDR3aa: ASSNGDEQF
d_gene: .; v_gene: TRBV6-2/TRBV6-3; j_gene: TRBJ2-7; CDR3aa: ASSRGLYEQY